The 14 T cell receptor beta chains given below trace back to one sample, sequenced in a study of T cell repertoires in cytomegalovirus infection. Each CDR3 protein gets one entry after TCRdb re-called the reads with MiXCR. The sample consists of about 360,000 distinct CDR3 sequences, around 18% of them appearing once. Specimen: PBMCs. Receptor source: a human donor in good health (CMV status not recorded). Some clones in this sample may be carry-over from other donors' samples.

This clonotype was observed at least ten times. The rearrangement links TRBV7-8 to TRBJ1-3, with a weak D call TRBD1 (5 bases). Germline V gene sequence: CDR1 SGHVS, CDR2 FQNEAQ. With 5 bases removed from V and 0 bases from J, the gap between germline ends came to 14 bases. The length of the CDR3 is 16 residues. CDR3 nucleotides: TGTGCCAGCAGCGCCGCAGGGACCCACTCTGGAAACACCATATATTTT. This encodes CASSAAGTHSGNTIYF. The entire variable domain, with the rest obtained from reference TRBV7-8 and TRBJ1-3, is as follows: GAGVSQSPRYKVAKRGQDVALRCDPISGHVSLFWYQQALGQGPEFLTYFQNEAQLDKSGLPSDRFFAERPEGSVSTLKIQRTQQEDSAVYLCASSAAGTHSGNTIYFGEGSWLTVV.

This clonotype has at least ten counts. The rearrangement uses TRBV7-2 and TRBJ1-1, with D perhaps TRBD1 (6 bases). Trimming pared 4 bases from V and 11 bases from J, leaving 11 bases between. There are 11 residues in the CDR3. Germline values: CDR1 SGHTA, CDR2 FQGNSA. The CDR3 is CASSSGTWAFF. The CDR3 DNA sequence: TGTGCCAGCAGCTCCGGGACATGGGCTTTCTTT.

This clonotype was seen ten or more times. V is TRBV19 and J is TRBJ1-1; D remains unclear. Germline CDR1 LNHDA, CDR2 SQIVND (reference sequence). V lost 6 bases and J 1 base, leaving 6 bases between the germline ends. CDR3 length equals 12 residues. DNA for the CDR3: TGTGCCAGTAGGCCAAGGAACACTGAAGCTTTCTTT. Its protein is CASRPRNTEAFF.

This clonotype occurred a few times. The V call is TRBV6-1, the J call TRBJ1-3; D is unclear. Germline V gives CDR1 MNHNS, CDR2 SASEGT. CDR3 length: 17 amino acids. The V and J ends lost 2 bases and 0 bases respectively, with 14 bases between them. CDR3 in amino acids: CASSEIAFQSSGNTIYF. The CDR3 coding sequence is TGTGCCAGCAGTGAAATCGCGTTCCAGTCCTCTGGAAACACCATATATTTT.

This clonotype was seen a few times. The chain combines TRBV11-2 with TRBJ2-1; TRBD2 aligns across 9 bases. The germline gives CDR1 SGHAT, CDR2 FQNNGV. The junction had 11 bases not matched to a gene; V was cut back by 5 bases and J by 15 bases. CDR3 length: 13 residues. The CDR3 sequence is CASSPAGAGGTFF. CDR3 nucleotide sequence: TGTGCCAGCAGCCCGGCCGGGGCGGGAGGGACGTTCTTC.

There are many counts of this clonotype. The chain employs TRBV7-9 and TRBJ1-5; D gene uncertain. Per the germline V gene, CDR1 is SEHNR and CDR2 is FQNEAQ (reference sequence). Trimming stripped 2 bases from V and 0 bases from J, with 17 bases between. The CDR3 length is 18 residues. CDR3 sequence (DNA): TGTGCCAGCAGCTTAACTAGTGCCAGTGGGTATAGCAATCAGCCCCAGCATTTT. This sequence encodes CASSLTSASGYSNQPQHF.

This clonotype was observed many times. The chain is built from TRBV7-2 and TRBJ2-7; TRBD2 matches at 13 bases. V gave up 5 bases and J gave up 3 bases; unmatched junction bases: 4. Per germline, CDR1 SGHTA and CDR2 FQGNSA. The CDR3 sequence is 15 residues long. The CDR3 DNA sequence: TGTGCCAGCAGCGAGACTAGCGGGAGGTTCTACGAGCAGTACTTC. It is translated as CASSETSGRFYEQYF.

DNA of the CDR3: TGCAGTGCTAGAGAAACCGGGCCGACGGGGATTCAGTACTTC. Translation: CSARETGPTGIQYF. The chain carries TRBV20-1 and TRBJ2-4, with D perhaps matching TRBD2 (5 bases). V shed 0 bases and J shed 10 bases, with 16 bases lying between them. Germline V gene sequence: CDR1 DFQATT, CDR2 SNEGSKA (reference sequence). The CDR3 extends over 14 amino acids.

There are many counts of this clonotype. This chain links TRBV12-3 or TRBV12-4 with TRBJ2-1; D unresolved. The CDR3 consists of 11 residues. The germline V and J ends were trimmed by 5 bases and 8 bases, with 7 bases remaining between them. CDR3 DNA: TGTGCCAGCAGTCACTTGGATGAGCAGTTCTTC. Its translation is CASSHLDEQFF.

The chain combines TRBV7-9 with TRBJ2-2, with TRBD2 identical over 7 bases. The CDR3 is made up of 15 amino acids. With 5 bases clipped from V and 6 bases from J, the junction kept 9 bases outside the gene matches. Germline CDR1 and CDR2: SEHNR and FQNEAQ (reference sequence). DNA of the CDR3: TGTGCCAGCAGCCCCCCCAGCGGGGAAGCCGGGGAGCTGTTTTTT. This translates into CASSPPSGEAGELFF.

The rearrangement links TRBV6-5 to TRBJ2-1; 8 bases map to TRBD2. CDR3 length: 15 amino acids. V gave up 6 bases and J gave up 8 bases; unmatched junction bases: 12. Per the germline V gene, CDR1 is MNHEY and CDR2 is SVGAGI. CDR3 amino acids: CASSPGGSGVHEQFF. As DNA, the CDR3 is TGTGCCAGCAGCCCGGGGGGTAGCGGGGTCCATGAGCAGTTCTTC.

This clonotype turned up a few times. This chain links TRBV10-3 with TRBJ2-5, with 11 positions matching TRBD2. The germline V gene encodes CDR1 ENHRY and CDR2 SYGVKD. The CDR3 covers 16 residues. The junction had 10 bases not matched to a gene; V was cut back by 10 bases and J by 0 bases. CDR3 sequence (DNA): TGTGCCAGCACTAGCGGGGGCTCCATTTACCAAGAGACCCAGTACTTC. Translating gives CASTSGGSIYQETQYF.

V and J are TRBV3-1 and TRBJ1-1; D gene ambiguous. Germline CDR1 reads LGHDT; CDR2 reads YNNKEL (reference sequence). Trimming pared 1 base from V and 5 bases from J, leaving 11 bases between. The CDR3 totals 14 residues. CDR3 sequence reads: CASSQGESQTEAFF. CDR3 nucleotides: TGTGCCAGCAGCCAAGGCGAGAGTCAGACTGAAGCTTTCTTT.

The sample holds a few counts of this clonotype. The V gene is TRBV6-4, the J gene TRBJ2-6; 7 bases align to TRBD1. CDR1 MRHNA and CDR2 SNTAGT come from the germline V gene. The CDR3 consists of 14 residues. The trim removed 6 bases at V and 4 bases at J, leaving 3 bases unmatched. CDR3 coding DNA: TGTGCCAGCAGCCCGGGACAGGGGGCCAACGTCCTGACTTTC. It specifies CASSPGQGANVLTF.